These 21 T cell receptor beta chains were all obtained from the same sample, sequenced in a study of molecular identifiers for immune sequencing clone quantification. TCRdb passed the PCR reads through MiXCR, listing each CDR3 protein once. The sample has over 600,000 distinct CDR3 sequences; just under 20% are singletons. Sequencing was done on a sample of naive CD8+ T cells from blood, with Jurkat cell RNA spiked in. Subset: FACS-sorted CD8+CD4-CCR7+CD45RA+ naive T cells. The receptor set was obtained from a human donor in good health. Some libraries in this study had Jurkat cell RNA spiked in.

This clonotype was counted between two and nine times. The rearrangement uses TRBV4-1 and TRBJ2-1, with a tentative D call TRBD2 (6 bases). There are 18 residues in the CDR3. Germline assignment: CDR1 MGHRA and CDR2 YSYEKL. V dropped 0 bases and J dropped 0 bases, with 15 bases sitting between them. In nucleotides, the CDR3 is TGCGCCAGCAGCCAAGAAAGGGTAGCGGTAAGCTCCTACAATGAGCAGTTCTTC. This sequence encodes CASSQERVAVSSYNEQFF.

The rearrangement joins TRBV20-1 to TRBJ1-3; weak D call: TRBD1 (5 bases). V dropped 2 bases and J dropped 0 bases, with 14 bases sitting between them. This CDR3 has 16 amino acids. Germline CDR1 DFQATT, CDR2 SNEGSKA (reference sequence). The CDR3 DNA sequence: TGCAGTGCTAGATCTCCAATGGGGGGCTCTGGAAACACCATATATTTT. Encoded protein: CSARSPMGGSGNTIYF.

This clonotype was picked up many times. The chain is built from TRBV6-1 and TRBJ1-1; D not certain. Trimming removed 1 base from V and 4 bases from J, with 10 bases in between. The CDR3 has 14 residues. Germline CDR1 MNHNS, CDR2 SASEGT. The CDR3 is CASSEGGSRTEAFF. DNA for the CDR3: TGTGCCAGCAGTGAAGGGGGATCGCGCACTGAAGCTTTCTTT.

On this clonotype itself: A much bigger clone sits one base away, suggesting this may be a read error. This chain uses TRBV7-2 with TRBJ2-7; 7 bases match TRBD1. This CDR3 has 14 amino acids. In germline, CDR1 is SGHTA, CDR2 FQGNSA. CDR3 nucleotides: TGTGCCAGCGGCTTCATGGGACAGACCTACGAGCAGTACTTC. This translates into CASGFMGQTYEQYF. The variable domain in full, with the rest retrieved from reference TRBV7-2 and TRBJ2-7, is GAGVSQSPSNKVTEKGKDVELRCDPISGHTALYWYRQSLGQGLEFLIYFQGNSAPDKSGLPSDRFSAERTGGSVSTLTIQRTQQEDSAVYLCASGFMGQTYEQYFGPGTRLTVT.

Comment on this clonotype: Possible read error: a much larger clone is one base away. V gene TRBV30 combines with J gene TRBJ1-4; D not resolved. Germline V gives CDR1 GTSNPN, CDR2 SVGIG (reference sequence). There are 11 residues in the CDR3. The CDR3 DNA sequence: TGTGCCTGGGGTCCTAATGAAAACCTGTTTTTT. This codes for CAWGPNENLFF.

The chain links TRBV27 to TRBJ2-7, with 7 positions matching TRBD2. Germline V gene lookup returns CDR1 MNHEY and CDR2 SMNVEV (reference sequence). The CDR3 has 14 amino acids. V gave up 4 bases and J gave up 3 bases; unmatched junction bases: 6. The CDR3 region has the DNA TGTGCCAGCAGTTACTCTAGCGGCCTCTACGAGCAGTACTTC. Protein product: CASSYSSGLYEQYF.

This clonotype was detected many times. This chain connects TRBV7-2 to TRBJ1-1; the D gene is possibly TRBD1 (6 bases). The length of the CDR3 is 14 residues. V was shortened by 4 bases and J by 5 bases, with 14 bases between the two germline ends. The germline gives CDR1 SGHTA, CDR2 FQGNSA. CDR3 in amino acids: CASSWPGGATEAFF. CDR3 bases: TGTGCCAGCAGCTGGCCTGGGGGGGCGACTGAAGCTTTCTTT.

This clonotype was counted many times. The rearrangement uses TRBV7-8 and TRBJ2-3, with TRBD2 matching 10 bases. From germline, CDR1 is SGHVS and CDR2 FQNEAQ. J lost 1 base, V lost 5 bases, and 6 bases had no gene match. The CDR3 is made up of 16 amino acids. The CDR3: CASSITGTSGTDTQYF. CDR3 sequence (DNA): TGTGCCAGCAGCATAACCGGGACTAGCGGCACAGATACGCAGTATTTT.

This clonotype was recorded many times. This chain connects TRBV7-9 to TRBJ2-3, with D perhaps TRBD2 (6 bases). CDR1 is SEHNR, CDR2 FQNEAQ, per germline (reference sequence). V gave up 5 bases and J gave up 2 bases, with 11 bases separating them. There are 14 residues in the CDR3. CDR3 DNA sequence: TGTGCCAGCAGCGGGACTGATCACACAGATACGCAGTATTTT. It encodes CASSGTDHTDTQYF.

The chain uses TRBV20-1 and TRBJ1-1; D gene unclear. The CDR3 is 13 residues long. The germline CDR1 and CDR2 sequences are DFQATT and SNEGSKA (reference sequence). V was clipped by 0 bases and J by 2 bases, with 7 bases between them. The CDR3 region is CSARDSPNTEAFF. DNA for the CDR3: TGCAGTGCTAGAGATAGCCCAAACACTGAAGCTTTCTTT.

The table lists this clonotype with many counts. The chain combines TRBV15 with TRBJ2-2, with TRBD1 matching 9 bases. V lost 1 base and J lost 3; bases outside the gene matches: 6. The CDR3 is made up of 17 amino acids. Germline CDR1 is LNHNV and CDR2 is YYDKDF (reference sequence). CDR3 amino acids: CATSRVLDRGYTGELFF. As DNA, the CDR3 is TGTGCCACCAGCAGAGTGTTGGACAGGGGATACACCGGGGAGCTGTTTTTT.

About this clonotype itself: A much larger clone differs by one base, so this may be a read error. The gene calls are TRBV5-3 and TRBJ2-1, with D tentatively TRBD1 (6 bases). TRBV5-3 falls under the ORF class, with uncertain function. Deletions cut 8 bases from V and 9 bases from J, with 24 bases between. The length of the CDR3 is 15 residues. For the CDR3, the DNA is TGTGCCAGCAGCCTATCGGGTCCCGGGACAAGTGAGCAGTTCTTC. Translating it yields CASSLSGPGTSEQFF.

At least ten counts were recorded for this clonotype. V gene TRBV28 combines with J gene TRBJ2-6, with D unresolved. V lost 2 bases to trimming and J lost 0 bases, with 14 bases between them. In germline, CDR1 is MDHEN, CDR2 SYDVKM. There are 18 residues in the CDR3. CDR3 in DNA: TGTGCCAGCAGTTTAAGGTTTGGCGGTAACTCTGGGGCCAACGTCCTGACTTTC. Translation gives CASSLRFGGNSGANVLTF.

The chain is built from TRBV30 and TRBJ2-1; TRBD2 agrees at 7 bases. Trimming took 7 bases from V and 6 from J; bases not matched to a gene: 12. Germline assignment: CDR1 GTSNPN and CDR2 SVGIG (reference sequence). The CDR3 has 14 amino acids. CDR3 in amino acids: CAFLGTTKTNEQFF. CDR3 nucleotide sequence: TGTGCCTTCCTCGGGACTACAAAAACCAATGAGCAGTTCTTC. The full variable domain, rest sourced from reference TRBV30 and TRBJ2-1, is SQTIHQWPATLVQPVGSPLSLECTVEGTSNPNLYWYRQAAGRGLQLLFYSVGIGQISSEVPQNLSASRPQDRQFILSSKKLLLSDSGFYLCAFLGTTKTNEQFFGPGTRLTVL.

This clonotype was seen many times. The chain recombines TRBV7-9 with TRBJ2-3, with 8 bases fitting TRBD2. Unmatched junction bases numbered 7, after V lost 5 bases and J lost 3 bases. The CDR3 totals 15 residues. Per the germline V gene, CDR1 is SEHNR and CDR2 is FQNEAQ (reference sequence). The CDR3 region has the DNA TGTGCCAGCAGCCCCGGGGGGGTTCGTACAGATACGCAGTATTTT. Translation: CASSPGGVRTDTQYF.

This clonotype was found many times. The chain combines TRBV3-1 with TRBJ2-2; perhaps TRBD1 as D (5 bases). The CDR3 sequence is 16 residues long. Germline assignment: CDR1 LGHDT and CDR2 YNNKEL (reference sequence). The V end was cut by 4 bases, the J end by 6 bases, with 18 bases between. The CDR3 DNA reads TGTGCCAGCAGCCGCGGTGCCCAGGGTTACGCCGGGGAGCTGTTTTTT. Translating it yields CASSRGAQGYAGELFF.

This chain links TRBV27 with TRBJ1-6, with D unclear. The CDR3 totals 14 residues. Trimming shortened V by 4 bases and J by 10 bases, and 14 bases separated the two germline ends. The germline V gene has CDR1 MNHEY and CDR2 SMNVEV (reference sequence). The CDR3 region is CASSSAGSTSPLHF. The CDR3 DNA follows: TGTGCCAGCAGTTCCGCGGGGTCCACCTCACCCCTCCACTTT.

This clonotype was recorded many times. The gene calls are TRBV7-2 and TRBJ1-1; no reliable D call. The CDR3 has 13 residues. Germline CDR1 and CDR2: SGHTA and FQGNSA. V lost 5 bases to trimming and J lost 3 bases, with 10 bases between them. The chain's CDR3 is CASSPLSYTEAFF. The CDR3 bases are TGTGCCAGCAGCCCCCTCAGTTACACTGAAGCTTTCTTT.

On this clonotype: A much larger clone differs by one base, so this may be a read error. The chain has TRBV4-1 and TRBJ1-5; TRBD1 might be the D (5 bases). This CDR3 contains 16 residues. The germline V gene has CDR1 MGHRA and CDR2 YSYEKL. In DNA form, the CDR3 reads TGCGCCAGCAGCCCCCGGGGGGGGGAGCTCACTCAGTCCCAGCATTTT. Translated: CASSPRGGELTQSQHF.

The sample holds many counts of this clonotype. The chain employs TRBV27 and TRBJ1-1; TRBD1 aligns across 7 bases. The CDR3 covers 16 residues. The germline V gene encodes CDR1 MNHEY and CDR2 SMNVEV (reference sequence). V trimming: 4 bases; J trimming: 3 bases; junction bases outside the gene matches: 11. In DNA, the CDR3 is TGTGCCAGCAGTTCTCCCAGACAGGGTCGGGACACTGAAGCTTTCTTT. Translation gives CASSSPRQGRDTEAFF.

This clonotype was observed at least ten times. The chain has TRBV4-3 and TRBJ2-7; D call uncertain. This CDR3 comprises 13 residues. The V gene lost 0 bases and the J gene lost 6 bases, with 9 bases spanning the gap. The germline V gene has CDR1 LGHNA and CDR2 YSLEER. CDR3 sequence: CASSQEMFGEQYF. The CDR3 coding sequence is TGCGCCAGCAGCCAAGAGATGTTTGGCGAGCAGTACTTC.